The subject of this entry is one TCR beta chain. Its antigen is unknown. This sample was included in a study of Ad26.COV2.S vaccination and SARS-CoV-2 variants. For the study at large: Doses of Ad26.COV2.S were injected into muscle once or twice, 56 days apart.

Findings and caveats of the study: Total T cell responses were possibly underestimated by TCR breadth and depth analyses.

Looked up from germline, CDR1 is MNHEY and CDR2 is SVGAGI. This CDR3 spans 12 amino acids. V dropped 6 bases and J dropped 9 bases, with 14 bases sitting between them. TCRdb keeps only in-frame clones here, not all; method: immunoSEQ multiplex PCR. The repertoire includes about 440,000 clones, 70% to 90% of them detected once, and roughly 12% sits in the top ten. Treatment meaning: roughly 19 received Ad26.COV2.S at low or high dose, single or two shots; 5 received placebo; per-sample allocation not given. Following the first vaccine or placebo injection, samples were taken on day 63. In Boston, the donor was an adult between 18-55 years of age.

V usage is TRBV6-5 and J usage is TRBJ1-1; D uncertain. The sequence was obtained from a person aged 18-60 years who received the Ad26.COV2.S COVID-19 vaccine or a placebo. The sample here was peripheral blood, taken in a trial of Ad26.COV2.S vaccine versus placebo. The DNA of the CDR3 is TGTGCCAGCAGCCAGAGTCGCGAAAAAGCTTTCTTT. It is translated as CASSQSREKAFF.